The rows below give T cell receptor beta chains drawn from one sample of a study of post-analysis software for immune sequencing data. TCRdb re-derived calls from the PCR reads in MiXCR, one entry per CDR3 protein. The data show hundreds of thousands of distinct CDR3 sequences, with over 35% seen just once and roughly an eighth held by the top ten. The sequencing input was blood. These receptors were taken from a girl under 18 with multiple sclerosis. Each CDR3 is given with its conserved first and last residue. Fields, in order: J gene, V gene, clone size, D gene, CDR3 DNA, CDR3 protein. D genes are given only for firm matches. Only some rows state a clone size, as once, few, many or a class for expanded clones.

TRBJ2-7 TRBV20-1 . . TGCAGTGCTAGTCTGAGGGGTGGAAATTACGAGCAGTACTTC CSASLRGGNYEQYF
TRBJ2-3 TRBV6-2/TRBV6-3 few . TGTGCCAGCAGCCCTGAAAGACCCACAGATACGCAGTATTTT CASSPERPTDTQYF
TRBJ2-3 TRBV29-1 few . TGCAGCGTTCGTAGAGGCTTTAGGGGCACAGATACGCAGTATTTT CSVRRGFRGTDTQYF
TRBJ2-5 TRBV15 few TRBD2 TGTGCCACCAGCATGATGGGAGGGCGAGGTGTGAAGACCCAGTACTTC CATSMMGGRGVKTQYF
TRBJ2-1 TRBV21-1 . . TGTGCCAGCAGCATAGTGCTTGGCAGCGAGGGTGAGCAGTTCTTC CASSIVLGSEGEQFF
TRBJ2-3 TRBV4-1 . TRBD2 TGCGCCAGCAGCCAGACTAGCCTTAGCACAGATACGCAGTATTTT CASSQTSLSTDTQYF
TRBJ2-1 TRBV3-1 . . TGTGCCAGCAGCCCTAGGAGGGAGCCGCGGAATGAGCAGTTCTTC CASSPRREPRNEQFF
TRBJ2-7 TRBV29-1 few . TGCATGGGGCCAGGGAACAGGTCGGACGAGCAGTACTTC CMGPGNRSDEQYF
TRBJ1-4 TRBV12-3/TRBV12-4 . . TGTGCCAGCAGTTCGGAGAATGAAAAACTGTTTTTT CASSSENEKLFF
TRBJ2-7 TRBV10-2 . . TGCGCCAGCAGTGACGGGCGGAACTCCTACGAGCAGTACTTC CASSDGRNSYEQYF
TRBJ1-2 TRBV7-2 few . TGTGCCAGCAGCTCAGGTGCACTCGGCTACACCTTC CASSSGALGYTF
TRBJ2-5 TRBV4-2 few TRBD1 TGTGCCAGCAGCCAATTCAGGGGGCTCGAGACCCAGTACTTC CASSQFRGLETQYF
TRBJ1-1 TRBV5-1 many TRBD1 TGCGCCAGCAGCTCCGGGACAGGGCCTACTGAAGCTTTCTTT CASSSGTGPTEAFF
TRBJ1-4 TRBV11-2 . . TGTGCCAGCAGCCTTAGGGGCACGGAGAGTGGGAAACTGTTTTTT CASSLRGTESGKLFF
TRBJ2-1 TRBV3-1 few . TGTGCCAGCAGCCCTATTTACGACTTGGGTGAGCAGTTCTTC CASSPIYDLGEQFF
TRBJ2-7 TRBV29-1 . TRBD2 TGCAGCGTTTATCTAGCGGGCTACAATGAGCAGTACTTC CSVYLAGYNEQYF
TRBJ2-1 TRBV3-1 . TRBD2 TGTGCCAGCAGCCAAGATATGGCTAGCGGGAGGAGGGAGCAGTTCTTC CASSQDMASGRREQFF
TRBJ2-3 TRBV5-4 . TRBD2 TGTGCCAGCAGCTTGCAGGCTAGCGGGGGGTCCACAGATACGCAGTATTTT CASSLQASGGSTDTQYF